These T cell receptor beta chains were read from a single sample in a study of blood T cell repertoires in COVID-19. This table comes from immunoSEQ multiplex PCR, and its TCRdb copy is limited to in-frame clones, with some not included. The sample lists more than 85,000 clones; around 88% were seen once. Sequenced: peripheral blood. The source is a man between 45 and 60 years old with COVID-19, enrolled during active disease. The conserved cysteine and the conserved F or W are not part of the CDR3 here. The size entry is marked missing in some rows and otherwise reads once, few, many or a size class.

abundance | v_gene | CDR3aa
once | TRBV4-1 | ASSQDQGRTPLH
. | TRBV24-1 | ATSDNNNEQF
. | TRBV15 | ATSGNTEAF
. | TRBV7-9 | ASSLSGTLNTEAF
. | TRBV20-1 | SRAGDTQY
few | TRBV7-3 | ASSPGQGFYNEQF
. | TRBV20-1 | SASTGTGGGQPQH
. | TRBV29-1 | SVEAGGDSELSWGNTIY
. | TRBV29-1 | SVLGREEKLF
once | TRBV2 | ASSEGLGRGGTDTQY
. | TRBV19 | ASSIAGFRRDSGNTIY
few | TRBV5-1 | ASSLRTSGGATDEQF
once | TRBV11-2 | ASSQGTGHTGELF
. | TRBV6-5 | ASQQNSNQPQH
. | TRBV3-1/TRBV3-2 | ASSQDRDRRFYGYT
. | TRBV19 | ASSRGTEISNQPQH
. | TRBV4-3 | ASSQGKGSTEAF
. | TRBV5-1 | ASSFTLPGQGSGEGTQQY
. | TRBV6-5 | ASSLTGYGDDEQF
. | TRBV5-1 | ASSLEALRRSPLH
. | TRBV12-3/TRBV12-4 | ASSRGPSYEQY
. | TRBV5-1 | ASSLSGGGYNEQF
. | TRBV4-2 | ASSQEEGYT
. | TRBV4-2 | ASSLGQGVDGYT
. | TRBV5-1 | ASSSGGSSGEQY
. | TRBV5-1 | ASSILGEQF
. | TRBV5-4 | ASSTGQGLTYEQY
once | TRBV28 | ASSQGQGRAYGYT
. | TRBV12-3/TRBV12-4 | ASRADRIDGYT
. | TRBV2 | ASSLEARAGGNEQY
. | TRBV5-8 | ASSAGQGARTNEKLF
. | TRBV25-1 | ASSDTKEFDGGYT